These 31 T cell receptor beta chains were sequenced from one sample in a study of cytotoxic CD8 clonotypes in ibrutinib-treated CLL. Libraries were prepared by immunoSEQ multiplex PCR; TCRdb keeps only in-frame clonotypes and omits some of them. The data hold roughly 150,000 clones, with 84% observed a single time. The sample was PBMCs, taken after 24 months of ibrutinib treatment. Receptors were obtained from a human donor with chronic lymphocytic leukemia.

Only one count was recorded for this clone. CDR3 nucleotides: TGTGCCAGTAGTTCCAACCGACAGGGGGCCAACTATGGCTACACCTTC. Translated: CASSSNRQGANYGYTF. This chain links TRBV19 with TRBJ1-2, with 10 bases that match TRBD1. Germline V gene sequence: CDR1 LNHDA, CDR2 SQIVND (reference sequence). The trim removed 5 bases at V and 2 bases at J, leaving 8 bases unmatched. This CDR3 has 16 residues.

CDR3 in DNA: TGTGCCAGTAGTATACTCATGAACACTGAAGCTTTCTTT. As protein: CASSILMNTEAFF. This chain connects TRBV19 to TRBJ1-1; D is unclear. From germline, CDR1 is LNHDA and CDR2 SQIVND (reference sequence). The CDR3 runs 13 residues. V was shortened by 2 bases and J by 0 bases, with 4 bases between the two germline ends.

The chain recombines TRBV5-6 with TRBJ1-1; D may be TRBD1 (5 bases). V dropped 2 bases and J dropped 3 bases, with 17 bases sitting between them. CDR1 SGHDT and CDR2 YYEEEE come from the germline V gene. The CDR3 runs to 16 residues. CDR3 in amino acids: CASSFFRTLTDTEAFF. The CDR3 DNA reads TGTGCCAGCAGCTTCTTTAGGACGCTGACAGACACTGAAGCTTTCTTT.

The chain employs TRBV5-1 and TRBJ1-2, with D unclear. V lost 3 bases, J lost 7 bases, and 22 bases lay in between. This CDR3 contains 16 residues. CDR1 and CDR2 (germline): SGHRS, YFSETQ. The DNA for the CDR3 is TGCGCCAGCAGCTGGGGTTGGACCAGGTCGGGTGTTGGCTACACCTTC. Translation gives CASSWGWTRSGVGYTF.

The chain carries TRBV2 and TRBJ2-7, with 11 bases matching TRBD2. Germline CDR1 is SNHLY and CDR2 is FYNNEI. The length of the CDR3 is 15 residues. V was pared by 6 bases and J by 0 bases, with 4 bases of the junction left unmatched. This CDR3 reads CASRPGTSGSYEQYF. The CDR3 nucleotides are TGTGCCAGCAGGCCCGGGACTAGCGGCTCCTACGAGCAGTACTTC.

The V gene is TRBV5-1, the J gene TRBJ1-1; D uncertain. The CDR3 runs to 14 residues. The V end lost 1 base, the J end lost 1 base, and 8 bases lay between the germline ends. CDR1 and CDR2 from the germline V gene are SGHRS and YFSETQ. The CDR3: CASSLLHGNTEAFF. CDR3 nucleotide sequence: TGCGCCAGCAGCTTGTTACACGGGAACACTGAAGCTTTCTTT.

The rearrangement uses TRBV7-9 and TRBJ2-1; no reliable D call. V was clipped by 3 bases and J by 0 bases, with 9 bases between them. This CDR3 is 15 amino acids long. CDR1 is SEHNR and CDR2 is FQNEAQ in the germline V gene (reference sequence). The CDR3 sequence: CASSFDPSSYNEQFF. DNA for the CDR3: TGTGCCAGCAGCTTTGACCCTAGCTCCTACAATGAGCAGTTCTTC.

This rearrangement joins TRBV11-2 to TRBJ2-1, with D maybe TRBD1 (5 bases). CDR3 length equals 16 residues. CDR1 SGHAT and CDR2 FQNNGV come from the germline V gene. The V gene lost 0 bases and the J gene lost 1 base, with 10 bases spanning the gap. The CDR3 nucleotides are TGTGCCAGCAGCTTAGAGGTCAGGGCATCCTACAATGAGCAGTTCTTC. Translated: CASSLEVRASYNEQFF.

The chain links TRBV28 to TRBJ1-4; D gene ambiguous. This CDR3 contains 15 residues. Germline CDR1 is MDHEN and CDR2 is SYDVKM. V lost 1 base to trimming and J lost 0 bases, with 6 bases between them. The CDR3 reads CASSLLLATNEKLFF. The CDR3 DNA follows: TGTGCCAGCAGTTTATTGCTTGCAACTAATGAAAAACTGTTTTTT.

The V and J genes are TRBV18 and TRBJ2-3, with D tentatively TRBD1 (6 bases). From germline, CDR1 is KGHSH and CDR2 LQKENI. This CDR3 is built from 18 residues. V lost 0 bases to trimming and J lost 0 bases, with 16 bases between them. CDR3 bases: TGTGCCAGCTCACCACCGGGGCTTGGGGGCACTAGCACAGATACGCAGTATTTT. Amino acids: CASSPPGLGGTSTDTQYF.

V gene TRBV25-1 combines with J gene TRBJ1-2; TRBD1 agrees at 8 bases. The V segment lost 4 bases and the J segment 6 bases; nucleotides outside the gene matches: 7. From germline, CDR1 is MGHDK and CDR2 SYGVNS. This CDR3 contains 14 residues. CDR3 sequence reads: CASSGGTGGNGYTF. CDR3 DNA sequence: TGTGCCAGCAGTGGGGGAACAGGGGGTAATGGCTACACCTTC.

The gene calls are TRBV2 and TRBJ2-5; maybe TRBD1 (5 bases). Germline V gene lookup returns CDR1 SNHLY and CDR2 FYNNEI. Trimming took off 8 bases at V and 1 base at J, with 20 bases between the two ends. The CDR3 consists of 16 residues. CDR3 sequence reads: CASGSRGGFGQETQYF. The CDR3 DNA reads TGTGCCAGCGGCAGTAGGGGTGGGTTTGGCCAAGAGACCCAGTACTTC.

As for this clone: At one end the junction does not follow the germline gene, possibly because of a read error. This chain uses TRBV5-1 with TRBJ2-7; no definite D call. The CDR3 spans 12 residues. CDR1 SGHRS and CDR2 YFSETQ come from the germline V gene. CDR3 loop: CASSLAPYEQYF. The DNA for the CDR3 is TGTGCCAGCAGCTTGGCTCCTTACGAGCAGTACTTC. The full variable domain, in which reference TRBV5-1 and TRBJ2-7 provide the parts outside the CDR3, is KAGVTQTPRYLIKTRGQQVTLSCSPISGHRSVSWYQQTPGQGLQFLFEYFSETQRNKGNFPGRFSGRQFSNSRSEMNVSTLELGDSALYLCASSLAPYEQYFGPGTRLTVT.

CDR3 nucleotide sequence: TGTGCCAGCAGCCCCCCGGGCTCTGGAAACACCATATATTTT. Translation: CASSPPGSGNTIYF. The chain uses TRBV7-2 and TRBJ1-3; D unresolved. V lost 5 bases and J lost 0, with 8 bases in between. CDR3 length: 14 amino acids. Germline CDR1 and CDR2: SGHTA and FQGNSA.

As DNA, the CDR3 is TGCGCCAGCAGCCACCGACAGGGCTACACCGGGGAGCTGTTTTTT. Amino acid sequence: CASSHRQGYTGELFF. The chain is built from TRBV5-1 and TRBJ2-2, with 7 bases lining up with TRBD1. This CDR3 contains 15 residues. V trimming: 4 bases; J trimming: 3 bases; junction bases outside the gene matches: 6. Germline CDR1 and CDR2: SGHRS and YFSETQ.

The V gene is TRBV7-2, the J gene TRBJ2-7, with 8 bases lining up with TRBD2. The CDR3 covers 17 residues. J gave up 3 bases and V 3 bases, and 13 bases lay outside the gene matches. Germline V CDR1 and CDR2: SGHTA, FQGNSA. Here the CDR3 reads CASSLILLAGSNYEQYF. In DNA form, the CDR3 reads TGTGCCAGCAGCTTGATTCTTTTAGCGGGATCCAACTACGAGCAGTACTTC.

The chain combines TRBV7-6 with TRBJ2-2; D is uncertain. The germline CDR1 and CDR2 sequences are SGHVS and FNYEAQ. The CDR3 runs to 18 residues. V was pared by 4 bases and J by 3 bases, with 21 bases between. The CDR3 protein is CASSSTGRQRTDTGELFF. The CDR3 bases are TGTGCCAGCAGCTCTACGGGTCGTCAGCGTACAGACACCGGGGAGCTGTTTTTT.

This clone was observed once. CDR3 in amino acids: CASSSQGHRNEKLFF. For the CDR3, the DNA is TGTGCCAGCAGCTCACAGGGACATAGGAATGAAAAACTGTTTTTT. The rearrangement joins TRBV14 to TRBJ1-4; D may be TRBD1 (6 bases). The CDR3 spans 15 residues. V lost 5 bases to trimming and J lost 5 bases, with 15 bases between them. The V gene's germline CDR1 is SGHDN and CDR2 FVKESK.

The J gene is TRBJ1-2, the V gene TRBV19, with D possibly matching TRBD1 (6 bases). Germline V gene data show CDR1 as LNHDA and CDR2 as SQIVND (reference sequence). The CDR3 sequence is 15 residues long. V was shortened by 4 bases and J by 1 base, with 13 bases between the two germline ends. The CDR3 loop reads CASSKTGAGNYGYTF. The CDR3 region has the DNA TGTGCCAGTAGTAAAACGGGGGCTGGTAACTATGGCTACACCTTC.

This chain links TRBV5-1 with TRBJ1-2, with 10 bases matching TRBD1. The germline gives CDR1 SGHRS, CDR2 YFSETQ. V lost 0 bases to trimming and J lost 4 bases; unmatched junction nucleotides: 0. The CDR3 length is 14 residues. CDR3 bases: TGCGCCAGCAGCTTGGGGGACAGGGGCTATGGCTACACCTTC. Its translation is CASSLGDRGYGYTF.

This chain uses TRBV11-1 with TRBJ1-1, with D unresolved. CDR1 is SGHAT, CDR2 FQDESV, per germline (reference sequence). The CDR3 has 14 residues. Trimming shortened V by 2 bases and J by 4 bases, and 11 bases separated the two germline ends. The CDR3 reads CASSLRRLSTEAFF. The CDR3 DNA reads as TGTGCCAGCAGCTTAAGGCGGTTGAGCACTGAAGCTTTCTTT. Using reference TRBV11-1 and TRBJ1-1 for the parts outside the CDR3, the full variable domain is EAEVAQSPRYKITEKSQAVAFWCDPISGHATLYWYRQILGQGPELLVQFQDESVVDDSQLPKDRFSAERLKGVDSTLKIQPAELGDSAMYLCASSLRRLSTEAFFGQGTRLTVV.

The rearrangement joins TRBV6-5 to TRBJ2-7; D is ambiguous. Trimming left V 4 bases short and J 4 bases short, with 5 bases between. The germline CDR1 and CDR2 sequences are MNHEY and SVGAGI. The CDR3 contains 11 residues. The CDR3 coding sequence is TGTGCCAGCAGTTCACCGTACGAGCAGTACTTC. Amino acid sequence: CASSSPYEQYF.

The V call is TRBV5-1, the J call TRBJ2-6, with TRBD1 matching 8 bases. V shed 6 bases, J shed 0 bases, and the junction held 5 bases outside the gene matches. Germline V gives CDR1 SGHRS, CDR2 YFSETQ. The CDR3 spans 16 residues. CDR3: CASMLGQVSGANVLTF. The CDR3 DNA reads as TGCGCCAGCATGCTGGGACAGGTCTCTGGGGCCAACGTCCTGACTTTC.

The chain recombines TRBV5-1 with TRBJ2-3; D not resolved. The germline gives CDR1 SGHRS, CDR2 YFSETQ. V shed 2 bases and J shed 4 bases, with 2 bases lying between them. The CDR3 spans 11 residues. CDR3 loop: CASSLSDTQYF. The CDR3 coding sequence is TGCGCCAGCAGCTTATCAGATACGCAGTATTTT.

The V gene is TRBV7-3, the J gene TRBJ2-1; TRBD2 aligns across 8 bases. The CDR3 runs 15 residues. From germline, CDR1 is SGHTA and CDR2 FQGTGA. Trimming cost V 2 bases and J 9 bases; bases outside gene matches: 9. The CDR3 sequence is CASSLVSGSEVEQFF. The CDR3 DNA is TGTGCCAGCAGCTTAGTCAGCGGGAGTGAGGTTGAGCAGTTCTTC.

The chain carries TRBV19 and TRBJ1-1; 10 nucleotides align to TRBD1. With V trimmed by 3 bases and J by 1 base, 2 bases remained unmatched. Germline lookup yields CDR1 LNHDA and CDR2 SQIVND (reference sequence). This CDR3 comprises 15 residues. CDR3 DNA: TGTGCCAGTAGTATCAGACAGGGGGCGAACACTGAAGCTTTCTTT. This sequence encodes CASSIRQGANTEAFF.

This chain joins TRBV5-1 and TRBJ1-1; TRBD1 might be the D (5 bases). Looked up from germline, CDR1 is SGHRS and CDR2 is YFSETQ. The CDR3 totals 15 residues. The V end lost 3 bases, the J end lost 1 base, and 13 bases lay between the germline ends. CDR3 bases: TGCGCCAGCAGCTCAACCGGGACTGGGAACACTGAAGCTTTCTTT. Amino acids: CASSSTGTGNTEAFF. Using reference TRBV5-1 and TRBJ1-1 for the parts outside the CDR3, the full variable domain is KAGVTQTPRYLIKTRGQQVTLSCSPISGHRSVSWYQQTPGQGLQFLFEYFSETQRNKGNFPGRFSGRQFSNSRSEMNVSTLELGDSALYLCASSSTGTGNTEAFFGQGTRLTVV.

The rearrangement uses TRBV28 and TRBJ1-2, with a tentative D call TRBD1 (5 bases). The germline V and J ends were trimmed by 4 bases and 7 bases, with 16 bases remaining between them. The CDR3 spans 14 residues. Looked up from germline, CDR1 is MDHEN and CDR2 is SYDVKM. CDR3 residues: CASSSLASRVGYTF. CDR3 DNA sequence: TGTGCCAGCAGTTCACTCGCCTCCAGGGTTGGCTACACCTTC.

The chain carries TRBV7-2 and TRBJ1-1, with D unclear. Trimming pared 1 base from V and 4 bases from J, leaving 10 bases between. This CDR3 has 14 residues. The germline gives CDR1 SGHTA, CDR2 FQGNSA. The CDR3 coding sequence is TGTGCCAGCAGCTTAGTGGTGCGGGGCACTGAAGCTTTCTTT. This codes for CASSLVVRGTEAFF.

The table lists this clone with a few counts. The CDR3 coding sequence is TGCAGCGCCCGGGACCTGTCGAACACCGGGGAGCTGTTTTTT. Protein product: CSARDLSNTGELFF. The V and J genes are TRBV29-1 and TRBJ2-2; D might be TRBD1 or TRBD2, each matching 5 bases. CDR3 size: 14 residues. Germline V lookup: CDR1 SQVTM, CDR2 ANQGSEA. V was clipped by 7 bases and J by 0 bases, with 12 bases between them.

This clone showed up just a few times. The chain has TRBV29-1 and TRBJ1-5; D not certain. With 4 bases removed from V and 0 bases from J, the gap between germline ends came to 7 bases. The V gene's germline CDR1 is SQVTM and CDR2 ANQGSEA. CDR3 length equals 13 residues. The CDR3 sequence: CSVAENSNQPQHF. In nucleotides, the CDR3 is TGCAGCGTTGCAGAGAATAGCAATCAGCCCCAGCATTTT.